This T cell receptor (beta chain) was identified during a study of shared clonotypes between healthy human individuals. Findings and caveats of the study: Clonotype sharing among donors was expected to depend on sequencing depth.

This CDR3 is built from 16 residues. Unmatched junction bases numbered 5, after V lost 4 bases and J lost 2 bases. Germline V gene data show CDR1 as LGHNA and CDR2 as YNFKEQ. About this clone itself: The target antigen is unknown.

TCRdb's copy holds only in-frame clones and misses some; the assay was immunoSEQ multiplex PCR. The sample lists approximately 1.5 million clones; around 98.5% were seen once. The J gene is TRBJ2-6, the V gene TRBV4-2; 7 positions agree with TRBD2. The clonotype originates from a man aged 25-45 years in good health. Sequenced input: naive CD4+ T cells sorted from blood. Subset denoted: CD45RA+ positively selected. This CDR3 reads CASSPSRGAGANVLTF. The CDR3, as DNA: TGTGCCAGCAGCCCCAGCCGGGGGGCTGGGGCCAACGTCCTGACTTTC.